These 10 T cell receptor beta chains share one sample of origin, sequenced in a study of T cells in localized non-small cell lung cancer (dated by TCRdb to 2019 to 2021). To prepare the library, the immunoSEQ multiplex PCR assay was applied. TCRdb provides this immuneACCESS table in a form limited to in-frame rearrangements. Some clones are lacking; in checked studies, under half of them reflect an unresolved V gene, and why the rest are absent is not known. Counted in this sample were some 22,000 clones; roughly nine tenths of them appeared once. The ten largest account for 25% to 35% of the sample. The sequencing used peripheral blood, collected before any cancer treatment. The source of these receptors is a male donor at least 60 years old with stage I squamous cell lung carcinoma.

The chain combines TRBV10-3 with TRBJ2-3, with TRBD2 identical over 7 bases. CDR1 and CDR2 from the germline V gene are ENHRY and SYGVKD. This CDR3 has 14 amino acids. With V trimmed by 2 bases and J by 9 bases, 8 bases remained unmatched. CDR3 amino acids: CAISERGRGGTQYF. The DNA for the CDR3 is TGTGCCATCAGTGAGCGAGGGAGGGGAGGGACGCAGTATTTT.

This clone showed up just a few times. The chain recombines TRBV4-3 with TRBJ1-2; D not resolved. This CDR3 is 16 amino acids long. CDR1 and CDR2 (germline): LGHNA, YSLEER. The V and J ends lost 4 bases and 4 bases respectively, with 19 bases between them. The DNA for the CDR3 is TGCGCCAGCAGCCCCAGCGCCGGGTTTCAGAGCTATGGCTACACCTTC. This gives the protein CASSPSAGFQSYGYTF.

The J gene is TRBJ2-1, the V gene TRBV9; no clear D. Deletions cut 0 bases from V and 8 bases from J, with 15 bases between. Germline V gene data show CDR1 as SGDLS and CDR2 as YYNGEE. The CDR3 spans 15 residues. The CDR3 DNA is TGTGCCAGCAGCGTAGGAGCTCCCCCTGAAGATGAGCAGTTCTTC. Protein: CASSVGAPPEDEQFF.

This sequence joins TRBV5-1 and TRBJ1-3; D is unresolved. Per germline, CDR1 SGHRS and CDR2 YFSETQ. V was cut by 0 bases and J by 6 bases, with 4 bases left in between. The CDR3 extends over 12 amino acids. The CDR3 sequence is CASSLDQNTIYF. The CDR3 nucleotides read TGCGCCAGCAGCTTGGATCAAAACACCATATATTTT.

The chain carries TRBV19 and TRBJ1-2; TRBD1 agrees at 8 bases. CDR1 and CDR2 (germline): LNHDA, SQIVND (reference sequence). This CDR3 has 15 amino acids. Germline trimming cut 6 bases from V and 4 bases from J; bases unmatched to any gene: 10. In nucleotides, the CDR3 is TGTGCCAGTAGAAATTCAGGGGGCGGTGGCTATGGCTACACCTTC. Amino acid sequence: CASRNSGGGGYGYTF.

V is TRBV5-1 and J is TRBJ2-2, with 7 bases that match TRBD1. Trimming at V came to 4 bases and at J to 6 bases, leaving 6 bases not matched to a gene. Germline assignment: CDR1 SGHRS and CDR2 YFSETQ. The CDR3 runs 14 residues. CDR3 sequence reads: CASSPGQFAGELFF. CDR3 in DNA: TGCGCCAGCAGCCCGGGACAGTTCGCCGGGGAGCTGTTTTTT.

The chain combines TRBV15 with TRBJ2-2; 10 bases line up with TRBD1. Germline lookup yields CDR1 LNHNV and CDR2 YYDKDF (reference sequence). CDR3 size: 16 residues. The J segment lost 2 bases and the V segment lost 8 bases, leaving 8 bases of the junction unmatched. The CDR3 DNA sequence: TGTGCCACCCTACCTGGGACAGGGGTTAACACCGGGGAGCTGTTTTTT. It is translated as CATLPGTGVNTGELFF.

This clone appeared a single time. The CDR3, as DNA: TGTGCCAGCAGTGCCCAGGGAGCCCCTAACTATGGCTACACCTTC. Translating it yields CASSAQGAPNYGYTF. The rearrangement joins TRBV6-1 to TRBJ1-2, with D possibly being TRBD1 (5 bases). The CDR3 runs to 15 residues. CDR1 and CDR2 from the germline V gene are MNHNS and SASEGT. Trimming took 4 bases from V and 0 from J, leaving 12 bases between them.

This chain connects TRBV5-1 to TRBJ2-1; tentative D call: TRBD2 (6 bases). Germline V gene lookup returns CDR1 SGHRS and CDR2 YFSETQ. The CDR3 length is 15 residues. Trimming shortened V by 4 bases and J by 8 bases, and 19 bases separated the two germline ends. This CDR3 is CASSPRTIFGDEQFF. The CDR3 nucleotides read TGCGCCAGCAGCCCTCGGACTATTTTTGGGGATGAGCAGTTCTTC.

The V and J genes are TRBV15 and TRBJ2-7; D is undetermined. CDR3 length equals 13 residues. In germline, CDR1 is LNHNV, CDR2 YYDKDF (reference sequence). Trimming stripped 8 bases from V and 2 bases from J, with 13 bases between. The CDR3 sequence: CATGDVPAYEQYF. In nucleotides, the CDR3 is TGTGCCACCGGAGACGTACCAGCCTACGAGCAGTACTTC.